The next 13 T cell receptor beta chains were all read from a single sample in a study of blood T cell repertoires in COVID-19. Libraries were prepared by immunoSEQ multiplex PCR; TCRdb keeps only in-frame clonotypes and omits some of them. The table includes around 200,000 clones, 70% to 85% detected once. Sequenced: peripheral blood. These receptors all stem from a human donor in a cohort sampled during active COVID-19.

The V gene is TRBV9, the J gene TRBJ1-6; no firm D call. From germline, CDR1 is SGDLS and CDR2 YYNGEE. V was clipped by 3 bases and J by 9 bases, with 7 bases between them. CDR3 length equals 12 residues. This CDR3 reads CASSARSSPLHF. In DNA form, the CDR3 reads TGTGCCAGCAGCGCTAGGTCTTCACCCCTCCACTTT.

The chain recombines TRBV5-1 with TRBJ1-5; D is ambiguous. Trimming took off 0 bases at V and 5 bases at J, with 6 bases between the two ends. This CDR3 is 13 amino acids long. CDR1 is SGHRS and CDR2 is YFSETQ in the germline V gene. Here the CDR3 reads CASSLGGDQPQHF. CDR3 coding DNA: TGCGCCAGCAGCTTGGGAGGAGATCAGCCCCAGCATTTT.

V and J are TRBV9 and TRBJ2-7; TRBD1 is a possible D gene (5 bases). Trimming left V 0 bases short and J 0 bases short, with 7 bases between. This CDR3 spans 14 amino acids. CDR1 and CDR2 (germline): SGDLS, YYNGEE. CDR3 sequence: CASSVVDSSYEQYF. In nucleotides, the CDR3 is TGTGCCAGCAGCGTAGTTGACAGCTCCTACGAGCAGTACTTC.

This chain connects TRBV29-1 to TRBJ2-7, with a weak D call TRBD1 (5 bases). The CDR3 sequence is 12 residues long. CDR1 is SQVTM and CDR2 is ANQGSEA in the germline V gene. Trimming cost V 5 bases and J 0 bases, with 8 bases left between them. CDR3 protein: CSVYTGSYEQYF. The DNA of the CDR3 is TGCAGCGTTTACACAGGCTCCTACGAGCAGTACTTC.

The chain is built from TRBV6-2 or TRBV6-3 and TRBJ2-2, with D uncertain. V lost 5 bases and J 0 bases, leaving 13 bases between the germline ends. Germline V gene sequence: CDR1 MNHEY, CDR2 SVGEGT. The CDR3 is made up of 16 amino acids. CDR3: CASSIDTVSNTGELFF. The CDR3, as DNA: TGTGCCAGCAGTATTGACACTGTATCGAACACCGGGGAGCTGTTTTTT.

The chain carries TRBV7-8 and TRBJ1-5; possibly TRBD1 for D (6 bases). The CDR3 contains 16 residues. V was cut by 1 base and J by 4 bases, with 14 bases left in between. Germline lookup yields CDR1 SGHVS and CDR2 FQNEAQ. The CDR3 region is CASSLEPGGTNQPQHF. CDR3 nucleotides: TGTGCCAGCAGCTTAGAGCCGGGGGGCACAAATCAGCCCCAGCATTTT.

This clone was counted only a few times. The rearrangement joins TRBV5-4 to TRBJ1-6; 8 bases map to TRBD1. Trimming took 4 bases from V and 5 from J; bases not matched to a gene: 5. CDR3 length equals 15 residues. Germline V gene data show CDR1 as SGHNT and CDR2 as YYREEE (reference sequence). The DNA of the CDR3 is TGTGCCAGCAGCCTACCGACAGGGGATAATTCACCCCTCCACTTT. Its protein is CASSLPTGDNSPLHF.

This clone was observed a handful of times. This chain uses TRBV6-6 with TRBJ1-1, with D perhaps matching TRBD1 (5 bases). Trimming removed 6 bases from V and 4 bases from J, with 15 bases in between. Germline V lookup: CDR1 MNHNY, CDR2 SVGAGI (reference sequence). The CDR3 has 14 residues. CDR3 DNA: TGTGCCAGCAGACGCAGCAGGGAACCCACTGAAGCTTTCTTT. It translates to CASRRSREPTEAFF.

The DNA for the CDR3 is TGTGCCAGCAGCGTTGGACAGGGGGCGAATGGCTACACCTTC. Translating gives CASSVGQGANGYTF. This sequence joins TRBV9 and TRBJ1-2; 11 nucleotides match TRBD1. Trimming took 2 bases from V and 6 from J; bases not matched to a gene: 3. Looked up from germline, CDR1 is SGDLS and CDR2 is YYNGEE. The CDR3 length is 14 residues.

The CDR3 is CASSPYPAGPGQSYEQYF. CDR3 DNA sequence: TGTGCCAGCTCACCCTATCCCGCAGGACCGGGACAGTCCTACGAGCAGTACTTC. V is TRBV18 and J is TRBJ2-7, with TRBD1 matching over 7 bases. Germline V CDR1 and CDR2: KGHSH, LQKENI. V shed 3 bases and J 1 base; nucleotides not matched to a gene: 15. The CDR3 loop spans 18 amino acids.

The chain employs TRBV13 and TRBJ1-2, with 7 nucleotides matching TRBD1. In germline, CDR1 is PRHDT, CDR2 FYEKMQ (reference sequence). V was clipped by 4 bases and J by 4 bases; unmatched bases: 15. The CDR3 is 17 residues long. CDR3 protein: CASSSIIFGTDIYGYTF. The CDR3, as DNA: TGTGCCAGCAGCTCGATTATTTTCGGGACAGACATCTATGGCTACACCTTC.

CDR3 loop: CASSLAGAEQYF. Here the CDR3 DNA reads TGTGCCAGCAGCTTAGCAGGGGCCGAGCAGTACTTC. The V call is TRBV7-2, the J call TRBJ2-7; D is possibly TRBD1 (5 bases). There are 12 residues in the CDR3. Per germline, CDR1 SGHTA and CDR2 FQGNSA. The V and J ends lost 0 bases and 6 bases respectively, with 6 bases between them.

This chain joins TRBV12-3 or TRBV12-4 and TRBJ2-7; D remains unclear. The V gene lost 5 bases and the J gene lost 2 bases, with 10 bases spanning the gap. The CDR3 has 13 amino acids. The CDR3 bases are TGTGCCAGCAGTCCCGGGTTCACCTACGAGCAGTACTTC. Its translation is CASSPGFTYEQYF.